The 8 T cell receptor beta chains listed next were all sequenced from one sample in a study of blood T cell repertoires in COVID-19 (dated by TCRdb to between 2020 and 2021). The method behind the library was the immunoSEQ multiplex PCR assay. Drawn from immuneACCESS, this table holds only the in-frame rearrangements with V and J called that TCRdb kept. Clones are partly lost; checked studies trace under half to an unresolved V gene and leave the rest unexplained. The sample profile shows a few hundred thousand clones; around 84% of them were found once. 4% to 6% of the sample goes to the ten largest clones. What was sequenced was peripheral blood. All receptors come from a woman aged 55-69 years who had recovered from COVID-19.

The V and J genes are TRBV2 and TRBJ1-3; no clear D. Per the germline V gene, CDR1 is SNHLY and CDR2 is FYNNEI. The CDR3 covers 14 residues. V lost 4 bases, J lost 0 bases, and 7 bases lay in between. The DNA for the CDR3 is TGTGCCAGCAGTGCCAGGCCCTCTGGAAACACCATATATTTT. As protein: CASSARPSGNTIYF.

The chain couples TRBV21-1 to TRBJ1-6. TRBV21-1 is termed a pseudogene. This CDR3 spans 19 amino acids. The CDR3 loop is CASSKSLGGGCSYNSPLHF. CDR3 sequence (DNA): TGTGCCAGCAGCAAATCCCTTGGGGGGGGCTGCTCCTATAATTCACCCCTCCACTTT.

This chain joins TRBV1 and TRBJ2-1; TRBD2, as called in the table, went unchecked against the DNA. TRBV1 has pseudogene status. The CDR3 runs to 18 residues. The CDR3 sequence is CTSSSLPLLAWSYNEQFF. The CDR3 coding sequence is TGCACCAGCAGCAGCCTTCCTTTACTAGCGTGGTCCTACAATGAGCAGTTCTTC.

The chain recombines TRBV13 with TRBJ2-1; 8 positions agree with TRBD1. V shed 6 bases and J 2 bases; nucleotides not matched to a gene: 6. This CDR3 is built from 15 residues. Germline values: CDR1 PRHDT, CDR2 FYEKMQ (reference sequence). The CDR3 loop is CASSAPDRAYNEQFF. The CDR3 coding sequence is TGTGCCAGCAGTGCCCCGGACAGGGCCTACAATGAGCAGTTCTTC.

This rearrangement joins TRBV19 to TRBJ1-2; D unclear. Germline CDR1 reads LNHDA; CDR2 reads SQIVND (reference sequence). V was shortened by 5 bases and J by 8 bases, with 15 bases between the two germline ends. CDR3 size: 13 residues. The CDR3: CASSEGGNRGYTF. CDR3 nucleotides: TGTGCCAGTAGTGAAGGTGGAAACAGAGGCTACACCTTC.

This clone showed up just once. The chain links TRBV5-6 to TRBJ2-3; 11 bases align to TRBD2. This CDR3 contains 16 residues. V was clipped by 3 bases and J by 3 bases; unmatched bases: 6. Germline lookup yields CDR1 SGHDT and CDR2 YYEEEE. Here the CDR3 reads CASSSVAGGRTDTQYF. Written as DNA, the CDR3 is TGTGCCAGCAGCTCCGTAGCGGGGGGGAGGACAGATACGCAGTATTTT.

This clone was seen only once. V and J are TRBV9 and TRBJ2-7, with D unresolved. The V gene lost 0 bases and the J gene lost 2 bases, with 9 bases spanning the gap. There are 14 residues in the CDR3. The germline gives CDR1 SGDLS, CDR2 YYNGEE. The CDR3 DNA reads as TGTGCCAGCAGCGTAGTAGCCAGTCCCTACGAGCAGTACTTC. Translating it yields CASSVVASPYEQYF.

The gene calls are TRBV25-1 and TRBJ2-5, with TRBD2 identical over 11 bases. Germline assignment: CDR1 MGHDK and CDR2 SYGVNS. V shed 8 bases and J 3 bases; nucleotides not matched to a gene: 11. CDR3 length: 16 residues. In DNA, the CDR3 is TGTGCCAGCGGGCCGGTTAGCGGGGGGGCCGAAGAGACCCAGTACTTC. As protein: CASGPVSGGAEETQYF.